Presented here are 16 T cell receptor beta chains from one specimen sequenced in a study of human T cells and chemical hapten exposure. TCRdb re-derived calls from the RACE reads in MiXCR, one entry per CDR3 protein. The repertoire holds about 110,000 distinct CDR3 sequences, about a tenth seen once, with more than 3% in the top ten. Time point noted: patch test 2, 6 weeks after DPC sensitization. Treatment specified: therapeutic diphenylcyclopropenone sensitization with weekly scalp DPC. This specimen consisted of whole blood, obtained in connection with sensitization to the hapten diphenylcyclopropenone (DPC). All receptors derive from a woman aged 40 to 50 with alopecia areata. Some clones in this sample may be carry-over from other donors' samples.

The chain links TRBV24-1 to TRBJ1-5, with unresolved D. V dropped 2 bases and J dropped 6 bases, with 7 bases sitting between them. CDR1 is KGHDR and CDR2 is SFDVKD in the germline V gene. The CDR3 covers 13 residues. For the CDR3, the DNA is TGTGCCACCAGTGATTATGAAGGTCAGCCCCAGCATTTT. Translating it yields CATSDYEGQPQHF.

This clonotype came up a few times. This chain uses TRBV7-6 with TRBJ2-2, with 10 bases fitting TRBD2. The CDR3 spans 16 residues. With V trimmed by 4 bases and J by 1 base, 3 bases remained unmatched. Germline V gives CDR1 SGHVS, CDR2 FNYEAQ. CDR3 nucleotide sequence: TGTGCCAGCAGCTCCCCTAGCGGGGGGAACACCGGGGAGCTGTTTTTT. Its protein product is CASSSPSGGNTGELFF.

The chain's CDR3 is CASTVDRTYGYTF. CDR3 bases: TGTGCCAGCACCGTCGACAGGACCTATGGCTACACCTTC. The rearrangement links TRBV6-2 or TRBV6-3 to TRBJ1-2; tentative D call: TRBD1 (6 bases). The germline V gene encodes CDR1 MNHEY and CDR2 SVGEGT. This CDR3 comprises 13 residues. Trimming cost V 7 bases and J 4 bases, with 13 bases left between them.

This clonotype was seen many times. Written as DNA, the CDR3 is TGCGCCAGCAGCCAAGTGGGACGTTCTGGAAACACCATATATTTT. Its protein is CASSQVGRSGNTIYF. The chain uses TRBV4-3 and TRBJ1-3, with TRBD1 as a possible D gene (5 bases). This CDR3 contains 15 residues. Germline CDR1 is LGHNA and CDR2 is YSLEER. V lost 1 base and J lost 1, with 8 bases in between.

The table lists this clonotype with many counts. V gene TRBV4-3 combines with J gene TRBJ2-7; no reliable D call. The germline V gene has CDR1 LGHNA and CDR2 YSLEER. V lost 0 bases, J lost 2 bases, and 17 bases lay in between. CDR3 length equals 17 residues. The CDR3 here is CASSQDISESDAYEQYF. The CDR3 DNA sequence: TGCGCCAGCAGCCAAGATATCTCGGAATCGGACGCCTACGAGCAGTACTTC.

The chain links TRBV7-8 to TRBJ2-1, with TRBD2 identical over 10 bases. V shed 5 bases, J shed 0 bases, and the junction held 4 bases outside the gene matches. Looked up from germline, CDR1 is SGHVS and CDR2 is FQNEAQ. The CDR3 length is 16 residues. The CDR3 DNA reads as TGTGCCAGCAGCACAAGCGGGGGGGCCTCCTACAATGAGCAGTTCTTC. Its protein product is CASSTSGGASYNEQFF.

This clonotype was detected ten times or more. This chain uses TRBV2 with TRBJ2-3; 13 bases agree with TRBD2. Trimming at V came to 6 bases and at J to 2 bases, leaving 11 bases not matched to a gene. The CDR3 consists of 18 residues. Germline-derived CDR1 and CDR2 are SNHLY and FYNNEI. The CDR3 coding sequence is TGTGCCAGCAGGGAGACTAGCGGGGGGCCTACCCACACAGATACGCAGTATTTT. Translation: CASRETSGGPTHTDTQYF.

This clonotype was observed many times. The chain recombines TRBV28 with TRBJ2-2; 7 nucleotides line up with TRBD2. Per germline, CDR1 MDHEN and CDR2 SYDVKM. The CDR3 runs to 18 residues. V trimming: 5 bases; J trimming: 1 base; junction bases outside the gene matches: 13. The CDR3 region has the DNA TGTGCCAGCAGTCCCCCGTTCGGCGGGGGAGTGAACACCGGGGAGCTGTTTTTT. Its translation: CASSPPFGGGVNTGELFF.

This clonotype has a handful of counts. In nucleotides, the CDR3 is TGTGCCAGCAGCCCCCCGCCGGGCCGAAGCCAACCGCCCGAGCAGTTCTTC. It specifies CASSPPPGRSQPPEQFF. The chain recombines TRBV2 with TRBJ2-1; no clear D. With 6 bases removed from V and 10 bases from J, the gap between germline ends came to 28 bases. In germline, CDR1 is SNHLY, CDR2 FYNNEI. This CDR3 region has 17 residues.

This clonotype was recorded many times. V gene TRBV7-6 combines with J gene TRBJ2-1; D is possibly TRBD2 (6 bases). Germline assignment: CDR1 SGHVS and CDR2 FNYEAQ. V was trimmed by 3 bases and J by 5 bases, leaving 11 bases between them. The CDR3 length is 14 residues. For the CDR3, the DNA is TGTGCCAGCAGCTTCGGGACTCTTAACAATGAGCAGTTCTTC. Translating gives CASSFGTLNNEQFF. Full variable domain (outside the CDR3, taken from reference TRBV7-6 and TRBJ2-1): GAGVSQSPRYKVTKRGQDVALRCDPISGHVSLYWYRQALGQGPEFLTYFNYEAQQDKSGLPNDRFSAERPEGSISTLTIQRTEQRDSAMYRCASSFGTLNNEQFFGPGTRLTVL.

This clonotype has only a few counts. V usage is TRBV29-1 and J usage is TRBJ1-1; 9 positions agree with TRBD1. V shed 6 bases and J 0 bases; nucleotides not matched to a gene: 11. The germline gives CDR1 SQVTM, CDR2 ANQGSEA. This CDR3 spans 16 amino acids. CDR3 amino acids: CSVGGQGGSMNTEAFF. CDR3 sequence (DNA): TGCAGCGTCGGGGGACAGGGAGGTTCCATGAACACTGAAGCTTTCTTT.

On this clonotype: The junction departs from the called germline gene at one end, perhaps through a read error. The chain employs TRBV20-1 and TRBJ1-1; D perhaps matches TRBD1 (6 bases). The CDR3 consists of 13 residues. CDR1 is DFQATT and CDR2 is SNEGSKA in the germline V gene (reference sequence). CDR3 DNA sequence: TGCAGTGCTAGAACAGGGCTAAACACTGAAGCCTTCTTT. Its protein product is CSARTGLNTEAFF.

A few counts support this clonotype. The chain uses TRBV6-2 or TRBV6-3 and TRBJ2-2, with D maybe TRBD1 (5 bases). V lost 2 bases to trimming and J lost 0 bases, with 7 bases between them. This CDR3 spans 15 amino acids. CDR1 is MNHEY and CDR2 is SVGEGT in the germline V gene. CDR3 residues: CASSYTTANTGELFF. CDR3 in DNA: TGTGCCAGCAGTTACACGACAGCGAACACCGGGGAGCTGTTTTTT.

This clonotype was observed at least ten times. The rearrangement links TRBV5-1 to TRBJ2-5; D not certain. Germline V lookup: CDR1 SGHRS, CDR2 YFSETQ. The CDR3 covers 12 residues. The V end was cut by 4 bases, the J end by 5 bases, with 9 bases between. Written as DNA, the CDR3 is TGCGCCAGCAGCCAGGAGAGGGAGACCCAGTACTTC. Protein: CASSQERETQYF.

At least ten counts were recorded for this clonotype. The chain recombines TRBV14 with TRBJ2-5; D gene ambiguous. V was shortened by 0 bases and J by 1 base, with 6 bases between the two germline ends. Germline CDR1 and CDR2: SGHDN and FVKESK. CDR3 length equals 14 residues. The CDR3 region has the DNA TGTGCCAGCAGCCAAGATAGCCCCCAAGAGACCCAGTACTTC. As protein: CASSQDSPQETQYF.

This clonotype was counted a few times. The rearrangement joins TRBV28 to TRBJ2-7, with TRBD1 identical over 9 bases. Germline V gene data show CDR1 as MDHEN and CDR2 as SYDVKM. This CDR3 comprises 13 residues. After removal of 6 bases from V and 12 bases from J, the junction contained 12 bases not matched to a gene. CDR3 amino acids: CASSLSGTGTMYF. CDR3 sequence (DNA): TGTGCCAGCAGCCTCTCCGGGACAGGGACTATGTACTTC.